This T cell receptor beta chain was sequenced in a study of T cells in Graves' hyperthyroidism and ophthalmopathy. Regions amplified from RNA transcripts were the TCR beta CDR3 regions. Initially, a first-round RT-PCR of the TCR CDR3 employed the HTBI primer set. Each CDR3 protein gets one entry after TCRdb re-called the multiplex PCR reads with MiXCR. The sample holds roughly 520,000 distinct CDR3 sequences, around a quarter seen once. CDR1 and CDR2 (germline): MNHNS, SASEGT. This CDR3 spans 15 amino acids. Trimming stripped 4 bases from V and 2 bases from J, with 12 bases between. This chain uses TRBV6-1 with TRBJ1-5, with D unresolved. Sequencing was done on a sample of blood. The TCR originated in a woman aged 30 to 39 with Graves' ophthalmopathy. This chain's CDR3 is CASSGQAGGNQPQHF. CDR3 nucleotide sequence: TGTGCCAGCAGTGGGCAGGCTGGGGGCAATCAGCCCCAGCATTTT.